Sequencing of this T cell receptor (beta chain) was carried out in a study of CD8 T cells in Susac syndrome. Turning to the study itself: Of the sequenced Susac syndrome patients, five or six had active disease and under 10 were in remission. When their blood was taken, the Susac syndrome patients had either not yet had any therapy, were taking corticosteroids, or were taking intravenous immunoglobulin alone.

The RNA, 0.5 to 1 ug, was put through reverse transcription using random hexamers. Amplification of the TCR beta CDR3 was carried out by immunoSEQ multiplex PCR, which spanned a total of 54 Vbeta and 13 Jbeta segments. TCRdb called the immunoSEQ multiplex PCR reads again in MiXCR, with one record for every CDR3 protein. The sample gives 130,000 or so distinct CDR3 sequences, 95% to 96% of which show up once; 0.12% to 0.15% is in the top ten. Study findings and constraints: The CD4+ T cell repertoires in Susac syndrome were not clonally expanded.

About this clonotype: Its specificity is unknown. Its ends do not fully match the called genes, so a read error is possible.

The germline V gene has CDR1 SSHAT and CDR2 FNYEAQ (reference sequence). This CDR3 is built from 13 residues. This chain links TRBV7-7 with TRBJ2-3; D may correspond to TRBD1 or TRBD2 (6 bases each). Sequencing was done on a sample of CD4+ T cells from PBMCs. The source is a human donor with Susac syndrome. CDR3: CASSPPGGDTQYF. Here the CDR3 DNA reads TGTGCTAGCAGCCCCCCCGGGGGCGATACGCAGTATTTT. The variable domain in full, with the rest retrieved from reference TRBV7-7 and TRBJ2-3, is GAGVSQSPRYKVTKRGQDVTLRCDPISSHATLYWYQQALGQGPEFLTYFNYEAQPDKSGLPSDRFSAERPEGSISTLTIQRTEQRDSAMYRCASSPPGGDTQYFGPGTRLTVL.